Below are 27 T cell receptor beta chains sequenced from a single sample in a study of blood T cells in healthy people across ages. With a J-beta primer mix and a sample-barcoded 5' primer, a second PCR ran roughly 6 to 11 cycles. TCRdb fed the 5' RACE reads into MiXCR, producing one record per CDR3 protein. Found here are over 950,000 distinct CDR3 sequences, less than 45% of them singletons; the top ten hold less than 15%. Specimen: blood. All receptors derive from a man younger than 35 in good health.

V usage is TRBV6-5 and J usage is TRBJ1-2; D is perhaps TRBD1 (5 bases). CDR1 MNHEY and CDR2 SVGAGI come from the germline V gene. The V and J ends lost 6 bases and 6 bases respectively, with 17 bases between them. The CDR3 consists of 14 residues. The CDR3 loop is CASSLRGHIDGYTF. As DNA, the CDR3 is TGTGCCAGCAGCCTTCGCGGACATATAGATGGCTACACCTTC.

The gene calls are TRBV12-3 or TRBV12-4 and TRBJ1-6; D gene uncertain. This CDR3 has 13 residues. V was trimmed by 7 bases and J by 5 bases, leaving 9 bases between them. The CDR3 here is CASTKTNNSPLHF. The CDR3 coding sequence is TGTGCCAGCACCAAGACAAATAATTCACCCCTCCACTTT.

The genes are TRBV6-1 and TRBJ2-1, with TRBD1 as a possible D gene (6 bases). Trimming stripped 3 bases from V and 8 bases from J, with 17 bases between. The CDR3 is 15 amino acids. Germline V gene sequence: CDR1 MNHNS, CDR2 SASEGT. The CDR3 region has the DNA TGTGCCAGCAGTGATCCAAGGACAGTTACGGATGAGCAGTTCTTC. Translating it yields CASSDPRTVTDEQFF.

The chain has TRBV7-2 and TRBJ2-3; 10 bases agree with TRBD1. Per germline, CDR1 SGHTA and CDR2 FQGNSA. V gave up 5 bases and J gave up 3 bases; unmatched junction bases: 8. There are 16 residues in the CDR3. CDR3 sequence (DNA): TGTGCCAGCAGCGGGGGGACAGGGGACCCGACAGATACGCAGTATTTT. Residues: CASSGGTGDPTDTQYF.

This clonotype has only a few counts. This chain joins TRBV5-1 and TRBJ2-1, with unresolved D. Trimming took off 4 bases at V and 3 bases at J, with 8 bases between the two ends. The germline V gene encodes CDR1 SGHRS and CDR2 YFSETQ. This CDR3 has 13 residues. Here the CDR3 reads CASSQKNYNEQFF. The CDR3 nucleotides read TGCGCCAGCAGCCAAAAGAACTACAATGAGCAGTTCTTC.

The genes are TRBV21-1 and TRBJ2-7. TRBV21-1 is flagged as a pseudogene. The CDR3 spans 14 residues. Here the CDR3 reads CASSKGYGTYEQYF. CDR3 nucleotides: TGTGCCAGCAGCAAGGGGTACGGAACCTACGAGCAGTACTTC.

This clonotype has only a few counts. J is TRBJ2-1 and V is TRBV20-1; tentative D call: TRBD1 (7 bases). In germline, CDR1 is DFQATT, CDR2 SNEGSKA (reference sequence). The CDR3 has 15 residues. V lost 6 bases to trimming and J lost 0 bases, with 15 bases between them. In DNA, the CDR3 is TGCAGTGCCGCGGGACAGACAAGCTCCTACAATGAGCAGTTCTTC. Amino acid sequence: CSAAGQTSSYNEQFF.

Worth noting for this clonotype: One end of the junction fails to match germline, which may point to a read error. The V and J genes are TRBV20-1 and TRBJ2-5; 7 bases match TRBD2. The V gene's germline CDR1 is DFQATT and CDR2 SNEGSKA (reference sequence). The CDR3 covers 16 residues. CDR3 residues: CGARDLRSSGQETQYF. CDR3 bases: TGCGGTGCTAGAGATCTCAGGTCTAGCGGTCAAGAGACCCAGTACTTC.

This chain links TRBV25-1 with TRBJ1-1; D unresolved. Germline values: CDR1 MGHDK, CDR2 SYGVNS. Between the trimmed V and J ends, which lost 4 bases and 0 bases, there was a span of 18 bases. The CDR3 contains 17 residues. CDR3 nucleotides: TGTGCCAGCAGTGCCTACCAGGAGGCGACTATGAACACTGAAGCTTTCTTT. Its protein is CASSAYQEATMNTEAFF.

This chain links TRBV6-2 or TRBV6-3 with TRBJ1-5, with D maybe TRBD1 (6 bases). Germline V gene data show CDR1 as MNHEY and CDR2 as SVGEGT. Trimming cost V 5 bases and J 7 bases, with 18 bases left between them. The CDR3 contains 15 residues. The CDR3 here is CASSPAGGNRQPQHF. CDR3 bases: TGTGCCAGCAGTCCCGCGGGGGGCAATAGACAGCCCCAGCATTTT.

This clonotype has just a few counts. The CDR3 protein is CASSLSSGASYNEQFF. CDR3 bases: TGTGCCAGCAGTCTATCTAGCGGGGCGAGCTACAATGAGCAGTTCTTC. The J gene is TRBJ2-1, the V gene TRBV12-3 or TRBV12-4; 9 bases agree with TRBD2. Unmatched junction bases numbered 8, after V lost 5 bases and J lost 3 bases. CDR3 size: 16 residues.

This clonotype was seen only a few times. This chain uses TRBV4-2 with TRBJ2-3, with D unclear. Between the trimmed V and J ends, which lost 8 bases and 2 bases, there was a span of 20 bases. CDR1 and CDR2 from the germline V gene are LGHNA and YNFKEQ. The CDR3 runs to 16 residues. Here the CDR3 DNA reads TGTGCCAGCGGAAGAGGCGGCTCGCCCCACACAGATACGCAGTATTTT. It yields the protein CASGRGGSPHTDTQYF.

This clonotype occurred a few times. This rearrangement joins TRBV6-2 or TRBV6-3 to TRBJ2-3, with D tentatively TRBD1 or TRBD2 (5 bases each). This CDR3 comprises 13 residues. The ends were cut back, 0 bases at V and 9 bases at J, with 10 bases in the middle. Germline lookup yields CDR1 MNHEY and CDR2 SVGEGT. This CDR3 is CASSYSGTPTQYF. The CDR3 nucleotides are TGTGCCAGCAGTTACTCGGGGACCCCGACGCAGTATTTT.

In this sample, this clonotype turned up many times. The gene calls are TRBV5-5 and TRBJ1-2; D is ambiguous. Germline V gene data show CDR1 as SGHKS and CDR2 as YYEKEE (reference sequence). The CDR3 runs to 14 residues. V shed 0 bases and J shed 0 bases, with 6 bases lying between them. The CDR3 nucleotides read TGTGCCAGCAGCTTGGAGCAATCTAACTATGGCTACACCTTC. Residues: CASSLEQSNYGYTF.

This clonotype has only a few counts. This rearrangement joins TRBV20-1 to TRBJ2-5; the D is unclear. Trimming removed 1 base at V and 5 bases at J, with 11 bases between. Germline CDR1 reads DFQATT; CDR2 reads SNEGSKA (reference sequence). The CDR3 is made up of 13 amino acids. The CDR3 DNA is TGCAGTGCTAGAGGTACCAGATCCGAGACCCAGTACTTC. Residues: CSARGTRSETQYF.

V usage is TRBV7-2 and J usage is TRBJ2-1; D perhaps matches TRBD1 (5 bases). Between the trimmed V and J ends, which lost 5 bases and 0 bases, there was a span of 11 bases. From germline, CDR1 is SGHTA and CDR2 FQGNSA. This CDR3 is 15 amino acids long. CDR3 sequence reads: CASSPDDSSYNEQFF. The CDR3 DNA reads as TGTGCCAGCAGCCCTGACGACAGCTCCTACAATGAGCAGTTCTTC. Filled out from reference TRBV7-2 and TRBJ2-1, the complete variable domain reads GAGVSQSPSNKVTEKGKDVELRCDPISGHTALYWYRQSLGQGLEFLIYFQGNSAPDKSGLPSDRFSAERTGGSVSTLTIQRTQQEDSAVYLCASSPDDSSYNEQFFGPGTRLTVL.

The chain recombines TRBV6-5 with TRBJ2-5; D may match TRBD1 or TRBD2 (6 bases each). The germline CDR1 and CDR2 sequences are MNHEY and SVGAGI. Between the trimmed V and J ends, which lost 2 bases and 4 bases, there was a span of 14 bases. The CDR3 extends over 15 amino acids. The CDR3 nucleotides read TGTGCCAGCAGTTACGATGGCAGGGGAGGAGAGACCCAGTACTTC. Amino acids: CASSYDGRGGETQYF.

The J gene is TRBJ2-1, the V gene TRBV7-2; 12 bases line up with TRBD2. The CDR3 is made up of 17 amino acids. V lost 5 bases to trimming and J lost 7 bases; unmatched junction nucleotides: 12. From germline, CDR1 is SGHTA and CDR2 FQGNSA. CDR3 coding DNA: TGTGCCAGCAGCCTGTACAAGACTAGCGGGGGAGGGAATGAGCAGTTCTTC. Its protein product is CASSLYKTSGGGNEQFF.

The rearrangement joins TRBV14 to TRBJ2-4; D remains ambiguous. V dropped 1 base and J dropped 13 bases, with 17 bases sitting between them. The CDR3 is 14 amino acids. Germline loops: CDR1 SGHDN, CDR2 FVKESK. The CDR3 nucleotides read TGTGCCAGCAGCCAAGCGGGCGGCCACAATGAGCAGTACTTC. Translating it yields CASSQAGGHNEQYF.

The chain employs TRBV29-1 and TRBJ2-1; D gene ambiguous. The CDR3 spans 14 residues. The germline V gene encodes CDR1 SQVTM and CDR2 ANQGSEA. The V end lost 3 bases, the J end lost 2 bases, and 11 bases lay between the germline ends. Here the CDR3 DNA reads TGCAGCGTTGAGGCCAAACAAGCCTACAATGAGCAGTTCTTC. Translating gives CSVEAKQAYNEQFF.

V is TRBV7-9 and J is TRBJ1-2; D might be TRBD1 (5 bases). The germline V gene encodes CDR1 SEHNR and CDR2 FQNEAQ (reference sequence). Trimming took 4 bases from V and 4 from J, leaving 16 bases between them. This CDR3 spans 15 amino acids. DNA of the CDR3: TGTGCCAGCAGCTGGGCTGAGGGGCAGGGCTATGGCTACACCTTC. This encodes CASSWAEGQGYGYTF.

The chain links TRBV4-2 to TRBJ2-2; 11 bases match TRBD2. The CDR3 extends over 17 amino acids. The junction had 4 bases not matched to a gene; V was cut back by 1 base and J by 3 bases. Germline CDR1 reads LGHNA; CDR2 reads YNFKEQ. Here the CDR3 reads CASSQASGGLDTGELFF. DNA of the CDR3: TGTGCCAGCAGCCAAGCTAGCGGGGGGCTTGACACCGGGGAGCTGTTTTTT.

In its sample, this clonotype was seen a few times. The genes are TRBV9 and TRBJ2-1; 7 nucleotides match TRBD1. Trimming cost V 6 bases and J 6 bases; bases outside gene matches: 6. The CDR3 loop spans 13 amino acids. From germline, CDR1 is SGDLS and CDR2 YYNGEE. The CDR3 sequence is CASNKGQSNEQFF. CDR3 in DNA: TGTGCCAGCAACAAGGGACAGTCCAATGAGCAGTTCTTC.

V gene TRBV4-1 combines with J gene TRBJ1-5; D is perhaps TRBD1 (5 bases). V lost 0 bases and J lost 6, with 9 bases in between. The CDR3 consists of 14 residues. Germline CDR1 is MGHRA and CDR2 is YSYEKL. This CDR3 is CASSQDPGPQPQHF. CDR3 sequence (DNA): TGCGCCAGCAGCCAAGACCCAGGGCCTCAGCCCCAGCATTTT.

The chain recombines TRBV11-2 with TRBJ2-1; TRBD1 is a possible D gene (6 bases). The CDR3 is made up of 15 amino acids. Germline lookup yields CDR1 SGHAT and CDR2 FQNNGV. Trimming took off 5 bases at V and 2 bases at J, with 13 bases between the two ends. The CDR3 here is CASSLQGGPYNEQFF. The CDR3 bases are TGTGCCAGCAGCCTACAGGGTGGGCCCTACAATGAGCAGTTCTTC.

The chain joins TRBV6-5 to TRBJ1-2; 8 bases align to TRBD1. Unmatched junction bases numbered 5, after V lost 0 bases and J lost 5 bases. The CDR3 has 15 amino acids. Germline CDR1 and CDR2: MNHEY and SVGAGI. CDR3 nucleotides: TGTGCCAGCAGTTACTCCAGGGGGCAACCTTATGGCTACACCTTC. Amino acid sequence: CASSYSRGQPYGYTF.

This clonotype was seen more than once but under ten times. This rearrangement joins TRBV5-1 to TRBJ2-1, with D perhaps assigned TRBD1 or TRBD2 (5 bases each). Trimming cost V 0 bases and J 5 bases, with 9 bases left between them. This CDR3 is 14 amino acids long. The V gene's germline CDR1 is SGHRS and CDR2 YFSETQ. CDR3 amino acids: CASSLGDAHNEQFF. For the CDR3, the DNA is TGCGCCAGCAGCTTGGGGGACGCGCACAATGAGCAGTTCTTC.